The 25 T cell receptor beta chains reported below all come from one sample, sequenced in a study of shared clonotypes between healthy human individuals. Libraries were prepared by immunoSEQ multiplex PCR; TCRdb keeps only in-frame clonotypes and omits some of them. The data hold 2 million to 2.5 million clones, with 90% to 97% observed a single time. Sequencing was performed on naive CD4+ T cells sorted from blood. Subset meaning: CD45RA+ positively selected. These receptors were obtained from a man aged 18 to 30 in good health.

J is TRBJ1-1 and V is TRBV2; D perhaps matches TRBD1 (5 bases). The CDR3 extends over 13 amino acids. The V and J ends lost 8 bases and 6 bases respectively, with 16 bases between them. Germline V gives CDR1 SNHLY, CDR2 FYNNEI. The chain's CDR3 is CASSQGGHPEAFF. Here the CDR3 DNA reads TGTGCCAGCTCCCAGGGCGGGCATCCTGAAGCTTTCTTT.

The V call is TRBV5-1, the J call TRBJ2-3; no definite D call. V was clipped by 3 bases and J by 5 bases, with 4 bases between them. Germline-derived CDR1 and CDR2 are SGHRS and YFSETQ. The CDR3 extends over 11 amino acids. CDR3 region: CASSSQDTQYF. Here the CDR3 DNA reads TGCGCCAGCAGCTCGCAAGATACGCAGTATTTT.

V and J are TRBV7-8 and TRBJ1-5, with no clear D. The V and J ends lost 0 bases and 0 bases respectively, with 12 bases between them. This CDR3 contains 17 residues. Germline V gene data show CDR1 as SGHVS and CDR2 as FQNEAQ. The CDR3 protein is CASSLALGDYSNQPQHF. The CDR3 DNA is TGTGCCAGCAGCTTAGCGCTCGGGGATTATAGCAATCAGCCCCAGCATTTT.

CDR3 in amino acids: CASSLDQAVFYGYTF. CDR3 coding DNA: TGTGCCAGCAGCTTAGATCAGGCAGTCTTCTATGGCTACACCTTC. The chain links TRBV7-2 to TRBJ1-2; D is uncertain. Trimming cost V 1 base and J 4 bases, with 13 bases left between them. Germline CDR1 SGHTA, CDR2 FQGNSA. The CDR3 sequence is 15 residues long.

The chain carries TRBV6-1 and TRBJ2-7; tentative D call: TRBD2 (5 bases). Deletions cut 10 bases from V and 4 bases from J, with 20 bases between. The CDR3 has 14 amino acids. The V gene's germline CDR1 is MNHNS and CDR2 SASEGT. CDR3 coding DNA: TGTGCCACCAGGACTCCCAGTGTTCCTTACGAGCAGTACTTC. Amino acid sequence: CATRTPSVPYEQYF.

The chain couples TRBV10-3 to TRBJ2-5; perhaps TRBD1 as D (5 bases). Trimming stripped 2 bases from V and 7 bases from J, with 5 bases between. There are 11 residues in the CDR3. Germline CDR1 reads ENHRY; CDR2 reads SYGVKD. CDR3 bases: TGTGCCATCAGTGAGCAGGGGACCCAGTACTTC. Protein product: CAISEQGTQYF.

The chain is built from TRBV2 and TRBJ2-7; 10 bases are shared with TRBD1. The CDR3 is 12 amino acids. J was trimmed by 6 bases and V by 6 bases; bases with no gene match: 2. Germline CDR1 is SNHLY and CDR2 is FYNNEI. CDR3 amino acids: CASRGQGREQYF. The CDR3 bases are TGTGCCAGCAGGGGACAGGGGCGCGAGCAGTACTTC.

V usage is TRBV5-1 and J usage is TRBJ2-2; 7 bases align to TRBD1. Germline assignment: CDR1 SGHRS and CDR2 YFSETQ. The CDR3 extends over 17 amino acids. After removal of 5 bases from V and 3 bases from J, the junction contained 13 bases not matched to a gene. The CDR3 here is CASRPSLGTDYTGELFF. For the CDR3, the DNA is TGCGCCAGCAGGCCCAGTCTAGGGACAGATTACACCGGGGAGCTGTTTTTT.

This sequence joins TRBV19 and TRBJ1-1, with D hard to call. CDR3 length equals 13 residues. Deletions cut 7 bases from V and 6 bases from J, with 15 bases between. CDR1 LNHDA and CDR2 SQIVND come from the germline V gene (reference sequence). This CDR3 reads CASKVGHGPEAFF. CDR3 nucleotides: TGTGCCAGTAAAGTAGGCCACGGTCCTGAAGCTTTCTTT.

The V and J genes are TRBV7-6 and TRBJ1-3, with D hard to call. Germline V gene lookup returns CDR1 SGHVS and CDR2 FNYEAQ. The CDR3 length is 16 residues. Trimming left V 1 base short and J 3 bases short, with 13 bases between. CDR3 nucleotide sequence: TGTGCCAGCAGCTTAGGAGGACGGTCAGATGGAAACACCATATATTTT. Protein sequence: CASSLGGRSDGNTIYF.

The genes are TRBV16 and TRBJ1-4; D is uncertain. Germline V gene lookup returns CDR1 KGHSY and CDR2 FQNENV. The CDR3 is made up of 14 amino acids. With 4 bases removed from V and 1 base from J, the gap between germline ends came to 7 bases. CDR3 protein: CASSRDETNEKLFF. In DNA form, the CDR3 reads TGTGCCAGCAGCCGGGATGAAACTAATGAAAAACTGTTTTTT.

V and J are TRBV28 and TRBJ2-5; D not resolved. Germline CDR1 reads MDHEN; CDR2 reads SYDVKM. The CDR3 runs 11 residues. The V gene lost 6 bases and the J gene lost 1 base, with 3 bases spanning the gap. CDR3 nucleotides: TGTGCCAGCAGGGTCCAAGAGACCCAGTACTTC. Translated, it gives CASRVQETQYF.

The rearrangement joins TRBV6-5 to TRBJ2-2; D is unresolved. Trimming took off 7 bases at V and 6 bases at J, with 6 bases between the two ends. CDR1 and CDR2 from the germline V gene are MNHEY and SVGAGI. This CDR3 contains 11 residues. CDR3 in amino acids: CASTGSGELFF. The CDR3 nucleotides read TGTGCCAGCACTGGGTCCGGGGAGCTGTTTTTT.

J is TRBJ1-5 and V is TRBV6-5; D possibly corresponds to TRBD1 (5 bases). This CDR3 is 15 amino acids long. V was cut by 5 bases and J by 6 bases, with 17 bases left in between. Germline CDR1 MNHEY, CDR2 SVGAGI. CDR3 in amino acids: CASSRAGQKSQPQHF. CDR3 nucleotide sequence: TGTGCCAGCAGTAGGGCAGGGCAAAAAAGTCAGCCCCAGCATTTT.

This chain connects TRBV7-2 to TRBJ2-1, with a weak D call TRBD1 (5 bases). Deletions cut 5 bases from V and 6 bases from J, with 20 bases between. This CDR3 spans 16 amino acids. The germline V gene has CDR1 SGHTA and CDR2 FQGNSA. The CDR3 nucleotides are TGTGCCAGCAGCACAGGACAATTGAGTTCTCGCAATGAGCAGTTCTTC. Protein product: CASSTGQLSSRNEQFF.

This clone is a singleton in its sample. The identical CDR3 is also encoded by other nucleotide sequences in the sample. This rearrangement joins TRBV4-1 to TRBJ2-5; D is undetermined. The CDR3 has 13 amino acids. Between the trimmed V and J ends, which lost 1 base and 5 bases, there was a span of 8 bases. The germline V gene has CDR1 MGHRA and CDR2 YSYEKL. CDR3 nucleotides: TGCGCCAGCAGCCAAGTTATTCGGGAGACCCAGTACTTC. This encodes CASSQVIRETQYF.

The chain carries TRBV2 and TRBJ2-2, with 12 bases matching TRBD2. With V trimmed by 4 bases and J by 6 bases, 3 bases remained unmatched. Germline V gene lookup returns CDR1 SNHLY and CDR2 FYNNEI. This CDR3 is built from 15 residues. The CDR3 loop reads CASSGLAGVSGELFF. Written as DNA, the CDR3 is TGTGCCAGCAGTGGACTAGCGGGAGTTTCCGGGGAGCTGTTTTTT.

The chain recombines TRBV12-5 with TRBJ1-2, with TRBD1 matching over 8 bases. V lost 8 bases to trimming and J lost 4 bases; unmatched junction nucleotides: 6. The CDR3 is made up of 13 amino acids. From germline, CDR1 is LGHNT and CDR2 FRNRAP. Here the CDR3 reads CASSGGPFYGYTF. The CDR3 nucleotides read TGTGCTAGTTCAGGGGGCCCCTTCTATGGCTACACCTTC.

The chain combines TRBV5-4 with TRBJ2-5; D possibly corresponds to TRBD2 (7 bases). Trimming took 4 bases from V and 2 from J, leaving 21 bases between them. From germline, CDR1 is SGHNT and CDR2 YYREEE (reference sequence). There are 17 residues in the CDR3. As DNA, the CDR3 is TGTGCCAGCAGCGACCAAAGACCGGGGGGCACACAAGAGACCCAGTACTTC. Translating gives CASSDQRPGGTQETQYF.

V gene TRBV19 combines with J gene TRBJ1-5; the D is unclear. The CDR3 is 16 residues long. Deletions cut 2 bases from V and 1 base from J, with 12 bases between. Germline V CDR1 and CDR2: LNHDA, SQIVND (reference sequence). The CDR3 loop reads CASSITATGSNQPQHF. DNA for the CDR3: TGTGCCAGTAGTATAACGGCGACGGGAAGCAATCAGCCCCAGCATTTT.

This chain connects TRBV6-4 to TRBJ2-3, with D maybe TRBD2 (6 bases). This CDR3 has 16 residues. The germline V gene has CDR1 MRHNA and CDR2 SNTAGT. With 6 bases removed from V and 3 bases from J, the gap between germline ends came to 19 bases. The CDR3 sequence: CASSEMTGSFTDTQYF. The CDR3 DNA follows: TGTGCCAGCAGCGAAATGACCGGGAGTTTTACAGATACGCAGTATTTT.

This clone has a single count. This rearrangement joins TRBV30 to TRBJ2-7; D possibly corresponds to TRBD2 (6 bases). The CDR3 consists of 15 residues. CDR1 GTSNPN and CDR2 SVGIG come from the germline V gene (reference sequence). V lost 2 bases, J lost 0 bases, and 14 bases lay in between. The CDR3 sequence: CAWSTTMGGSYEQYF. The CDR3 DNA reads TGTGCCTGGAGTACGACAATGGGGGGCTCCTACGAGCAGTACTTC.

The chain recombines TRBV11-2 with TRBJ1-5; D gene unclear. Trimming took 2 bases from V and 2 from J, leaving 10 bases between them. Looked up from germline, CDR1 is SGHAT and CDR2 is FQNNGV. The length of the CDR3 is 15 residues. The CDR3: CASSLTAAGNQPQHF. The CDR3, as DNA: TGTGCCAGCAGCTTAACGGCGGCTGGCAATCAGCCCCAGCATTTT. The entire variable domain, with the rest obtained from reference TRBV11-2 and TRBJ1-5, is as follows: EAGVAQSPRYKIIEKRQSVAFWCNPISGHATLYWYQQILGQGPKLLIQFQNNGVVDDSQLPKDRFSAERLKGVDSTLKIQPAKLEDSAVYLCASSLTAAGNQPQHFGDGTRLSIL.

The V gene is TRBV6-5, the J gene TRBJ2-7, with 11 bases fitting TRBD2. There are 16 residues in the CDR3. J was trimmed by 2 bases and V by 0 bases; bases with no gene match: 3. Germline CDR1 is MNHEY and CDR2 is SVGAGI. CDR3 in amino acids: CASSYSGTSGPYEQYF. The CDR3 region has the DNA TGTGCCAGCAGTTACTCAGGGACTAGCGGTCCCTACGAGCAGTACTTC.

J is TRBJ2-4 and V is TRBV6-1; D gene ambiguous. Trimming shortened V by 1 base and J by 0 bases, and 4 bases separated the two germline ends. This CDR3 comprises 14 residues. Germline V lookup: CDR1 MNHNS, CDR2 SASEGT. The CDR3 coding sequence is TGTGCCAGCAGTGAAGGAATAGCCAAAAACATTCAGTACTTC. This translates into CASSEGIAKNIQYF.